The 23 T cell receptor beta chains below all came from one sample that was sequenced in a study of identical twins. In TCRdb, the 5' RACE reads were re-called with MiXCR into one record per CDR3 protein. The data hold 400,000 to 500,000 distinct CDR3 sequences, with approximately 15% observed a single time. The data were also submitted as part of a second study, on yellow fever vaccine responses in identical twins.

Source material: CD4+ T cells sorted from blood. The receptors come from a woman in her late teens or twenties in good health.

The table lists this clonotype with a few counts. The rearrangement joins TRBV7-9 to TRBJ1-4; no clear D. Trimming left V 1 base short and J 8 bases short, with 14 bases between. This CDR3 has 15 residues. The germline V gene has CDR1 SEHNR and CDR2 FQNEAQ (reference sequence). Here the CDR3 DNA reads TGTGCCAGCAGCTTAGGACGGACTCTGGGGGAAAAACTGTTTTTT. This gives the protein CASSLGRTLGEKLFF.

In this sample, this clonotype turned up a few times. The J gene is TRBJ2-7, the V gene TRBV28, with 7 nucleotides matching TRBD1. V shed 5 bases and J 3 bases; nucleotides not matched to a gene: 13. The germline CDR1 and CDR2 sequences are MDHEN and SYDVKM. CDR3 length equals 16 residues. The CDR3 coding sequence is TGTGCCAGCAGTCCCGGCAACAGGGGTAGGAACTACGAGCAGTACTTC. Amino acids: CASSPGNRGRNYEQYF.

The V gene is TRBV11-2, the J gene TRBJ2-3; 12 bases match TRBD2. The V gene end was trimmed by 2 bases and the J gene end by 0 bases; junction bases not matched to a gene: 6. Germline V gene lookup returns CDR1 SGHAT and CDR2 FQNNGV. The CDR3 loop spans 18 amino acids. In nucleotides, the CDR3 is TGTGCCAGCAGCTTAAGACCCGGACTAGCGGGGAGCACAGATACGCAGTATTTT. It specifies CASSLRPGLAGSTDTQYF.

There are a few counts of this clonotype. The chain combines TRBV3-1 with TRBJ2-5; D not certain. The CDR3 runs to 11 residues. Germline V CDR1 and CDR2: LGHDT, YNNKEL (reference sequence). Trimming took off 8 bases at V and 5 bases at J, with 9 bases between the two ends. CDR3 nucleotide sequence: TGTGCCAGCGCCGGCCGGGAGACCCAGTACTTC. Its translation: CASAGRETQYF.

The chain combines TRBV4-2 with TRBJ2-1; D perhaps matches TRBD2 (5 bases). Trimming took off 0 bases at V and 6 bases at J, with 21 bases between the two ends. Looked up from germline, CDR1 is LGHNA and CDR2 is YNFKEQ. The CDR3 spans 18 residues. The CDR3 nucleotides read TGTGCCAGCAGCCAAGAAAAGAGAGGGAGTGGGGTACGCAATGAGCAGTTCTTC. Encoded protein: CASSQEKRGSGVRNEQFF.

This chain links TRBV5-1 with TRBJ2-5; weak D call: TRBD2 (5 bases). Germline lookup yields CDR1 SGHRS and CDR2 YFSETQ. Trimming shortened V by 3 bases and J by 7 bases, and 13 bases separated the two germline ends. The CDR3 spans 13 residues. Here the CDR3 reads CASSSGGTGTQYF. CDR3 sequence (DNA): TGCGCCAGCAGCTCCGGAGGAACGGGGACCCAGTACTTC.

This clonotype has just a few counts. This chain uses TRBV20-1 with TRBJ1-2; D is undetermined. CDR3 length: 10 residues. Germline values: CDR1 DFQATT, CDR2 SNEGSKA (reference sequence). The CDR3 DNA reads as TGCATGACGAGGGAGGAGAGCTACACCTTC. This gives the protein CMTREESYTF.

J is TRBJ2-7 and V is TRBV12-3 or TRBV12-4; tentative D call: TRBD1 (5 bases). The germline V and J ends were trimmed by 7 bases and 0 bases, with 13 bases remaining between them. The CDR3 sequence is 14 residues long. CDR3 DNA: TGTGCCAGCACCTGGGGCGCGAACTCCTACGAGCAGTACTTC. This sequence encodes CASTWGANSYEQYF.

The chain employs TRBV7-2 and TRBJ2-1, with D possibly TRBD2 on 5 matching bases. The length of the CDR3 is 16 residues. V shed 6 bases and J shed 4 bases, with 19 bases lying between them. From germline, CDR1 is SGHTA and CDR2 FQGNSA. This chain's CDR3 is CASSLSAAPDYNEQFF. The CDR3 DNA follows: TGTGCCAGCAGTCTTAGCGCAGCCCCTGATTACAATGAGCAGTTCTTC.

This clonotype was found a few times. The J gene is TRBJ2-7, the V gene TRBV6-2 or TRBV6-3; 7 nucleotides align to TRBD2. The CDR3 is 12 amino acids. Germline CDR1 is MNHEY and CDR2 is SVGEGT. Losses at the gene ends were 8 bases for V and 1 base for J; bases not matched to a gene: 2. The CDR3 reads CASGRVSYEQYF. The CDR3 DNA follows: TGTGCCAGCGGGAGGGTTTCCTACGAGCAGTACTTC.

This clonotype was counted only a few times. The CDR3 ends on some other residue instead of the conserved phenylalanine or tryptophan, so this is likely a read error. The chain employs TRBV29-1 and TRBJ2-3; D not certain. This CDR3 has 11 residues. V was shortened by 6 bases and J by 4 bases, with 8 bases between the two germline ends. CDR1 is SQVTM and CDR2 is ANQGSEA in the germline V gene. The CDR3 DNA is TGCAGCGTCCCGCAGGCAGATACGCAGTATTCT. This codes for CSVPQADTQYS.

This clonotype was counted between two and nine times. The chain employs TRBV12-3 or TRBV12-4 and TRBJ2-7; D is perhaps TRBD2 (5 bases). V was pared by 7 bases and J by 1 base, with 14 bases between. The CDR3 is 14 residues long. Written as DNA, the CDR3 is TGTGCCAGCACCGCCCGAGAGGGATCCTACGAGCAGTACTTC. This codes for CASTAREGSYEQYF.

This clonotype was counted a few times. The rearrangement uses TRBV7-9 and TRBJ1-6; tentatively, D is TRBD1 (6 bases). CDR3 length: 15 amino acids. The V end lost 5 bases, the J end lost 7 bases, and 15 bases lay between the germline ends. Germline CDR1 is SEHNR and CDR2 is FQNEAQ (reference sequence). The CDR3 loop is CASSARQELNSPLHF. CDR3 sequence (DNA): TGTGCCAGCAGCGCGAGACAGGAGCTCAATTCACCCCTCCACTTT. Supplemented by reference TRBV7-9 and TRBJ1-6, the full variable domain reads DTGVSQNPRHKITKRGQNVTFRCDPISEHNRLYWYRQTLGQGPEFLTYFQNEAQLEKSRLLSDRFSAERPKGSFSTLEIQRTEQGDSAMYLCASSARQELNSPLHFGNGTRLTVT.

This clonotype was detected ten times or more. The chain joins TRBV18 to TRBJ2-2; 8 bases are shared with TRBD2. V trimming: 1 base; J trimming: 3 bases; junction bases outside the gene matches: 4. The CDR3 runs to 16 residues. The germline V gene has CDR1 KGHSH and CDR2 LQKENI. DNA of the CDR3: TGTGCCAGCTCACCACTTACACTAGCGGACACCGGGGAGCTGTTTTTT. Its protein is CASSPLTLADTGELFF.

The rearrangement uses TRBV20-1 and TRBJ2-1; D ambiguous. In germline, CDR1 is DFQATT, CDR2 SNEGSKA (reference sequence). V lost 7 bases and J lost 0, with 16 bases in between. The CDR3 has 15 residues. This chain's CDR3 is CSVGSSRRSYNEQFF. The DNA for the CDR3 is TGCAGTGTGGGGTCCTCGCGTCGCTCCTACAATGAGCAGTTCTTC.

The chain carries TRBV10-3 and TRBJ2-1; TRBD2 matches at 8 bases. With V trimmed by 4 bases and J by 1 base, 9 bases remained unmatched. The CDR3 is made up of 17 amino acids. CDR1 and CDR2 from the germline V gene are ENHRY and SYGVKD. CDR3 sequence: CAISGSGERGSYNEQFF. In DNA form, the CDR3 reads TGTGCCATCAGTGGATCAGGGGAGCGGGGGTCCTACAATGAGCAGTTCTTC.

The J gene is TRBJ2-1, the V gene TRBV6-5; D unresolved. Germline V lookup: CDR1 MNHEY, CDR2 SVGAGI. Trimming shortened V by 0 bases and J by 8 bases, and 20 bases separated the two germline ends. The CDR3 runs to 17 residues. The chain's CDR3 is CASSYSPLTRKRDEQFF. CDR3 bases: TGTGCCAGCAGTTACTCCCCTTTAACGCGGAAAAGAGATGAGCAGTTCTTC.

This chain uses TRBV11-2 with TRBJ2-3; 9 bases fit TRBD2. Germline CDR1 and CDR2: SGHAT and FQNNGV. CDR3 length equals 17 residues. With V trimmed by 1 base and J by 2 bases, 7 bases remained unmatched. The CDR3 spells CASSLGGAGGHTDTQYF. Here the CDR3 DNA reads TGTGCCAGCAGCTTAGGCGGCGCGGGGGGGCACACAGATACGCAGTATTTT. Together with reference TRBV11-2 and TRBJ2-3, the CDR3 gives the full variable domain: EAGVAQSPRYKIIEKRQSVAFWCNPISGHATLYWYQQILGQGPKLLIQFQNNGVVDDSQLPKDRFSAERLKGVDSTLKIQPAKLEDSAVYLCASSLGGAGGHTDTQYFGPGTRLTVL.

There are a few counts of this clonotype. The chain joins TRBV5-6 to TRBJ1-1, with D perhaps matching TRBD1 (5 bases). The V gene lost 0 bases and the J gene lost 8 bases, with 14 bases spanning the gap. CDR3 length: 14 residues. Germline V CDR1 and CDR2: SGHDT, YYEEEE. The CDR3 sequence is CASSLEAGRGEAFF. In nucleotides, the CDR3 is TGTGCCAGCAGCTTGGAAGCAGGGAGAGGGGAAGCTTTCTTT. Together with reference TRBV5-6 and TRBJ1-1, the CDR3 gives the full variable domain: DAGVTQSPTHLIKTRGQQVTLRCSPKSGHDTVSWYQQALGQGPQFIFQYYEEEERQRGNFPDRFSGHQFPNYSSELNVNALLLGDSALYLCASSLEAGRGEAFFGQGTRLTVV.

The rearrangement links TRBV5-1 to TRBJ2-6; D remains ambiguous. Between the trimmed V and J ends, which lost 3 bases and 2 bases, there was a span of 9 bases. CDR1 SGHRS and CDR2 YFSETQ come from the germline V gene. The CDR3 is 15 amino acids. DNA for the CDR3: TGCGCCAGCAGCTGGAGAGTAGCTGGGGCCAACGTCCTGACTTTC. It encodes CASSWRVAGANVLTF. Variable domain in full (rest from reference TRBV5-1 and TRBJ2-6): KAGVTQTPRYLIKTRGQQVTLSCSPISGHRSVSWYQQTPGQGLQFLFEYFSETQRNKGNFPGRFSGRQFSNSRSEMNVSTLELGDSALYLCASSWRVAGANVLTFGAGSRLTVL.

The CDR3 spells CSAKAGTISYNEQFF. Written as DNA, the CDR3 is TGCAGTGCTAAAGCCGGGACAATCTCCTACAATGAGCAGTTCTTC. The chain has TRBV20-1 and TRBJ2-1; perhaps TRBD1 as D (6 bases). Germline loops: CDR1 DFQATT, CDR2 SNEGSKA (reference sequence). The CDR3 is made up of 15 amino acids. Trimming removed 4 bases at V and 0 bases at J, with 13 bases between.

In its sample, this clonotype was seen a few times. CDR3 DNA: TGCGCCAGCAGCTTGGGGACAGCGGACTACGAGCAGTACTTC. It yields the protein CASSLGTADYEQYF. The rearrangement links TRBV5-1 to TRBJ2-7; TRBD1 might be the D (6 bases). The CDR3 loop spans 14 amino acids. V dropped 0 bases and J dropped 3 bases, with 10 bases sitting between them. The germline V gene encodes CDR1 SGHRS and CDR2 YFSETQ.

CDR3 DNA: TGTGCCAGCAGTTTTTCGGGACCGGTAGCCAAAAACATTCAGTACTTC. This encodes CASSFSGPVAKNIQYF. This rearrangement joins TRBV12-3 or TRBV12-4 to TRBJ2-4; D might be TRBD1 or TRBD2, each matching 5 bases. V lost 3 bases and J lost 0, with 12 bases in between. The CDR3 runs to 16 residues.